The next 2 T cell receptor beta chains were all read from a single sample in a study of blood T cell repertoires in COVID-19. The assay was immunoSEQ multiplex PCR, and TCRdb's table has in-frame clones only and misses some. The sample shows 300,000 to 350,000 clones, about 88% of them seen only once. The sequenced material came from PBMCs or T cells enriched from blood (not recorded which). These receptor sequences come from a woman aged 30 to 39 who had been exposed to COVID-19.

As regards this clone: The junction and the germline gene differ at one end; a read error may be behind it. The chain is built from TRBV12-5 and TRBJ2-1, with TRBD2 matching over 7 bases. Germline V CDR1 and CDR2: LGHNT, FRNRAP. The CDR3 loop spans 12 amino acids. The CDR3 sequence is CASGLVGLDEVF. As DNA, the CDR3 is TGTGCTAGTGGTTTGGTTGGACTAGATGAGGTCTTC.

The chain uses TRBV5-6 and TRBJ2-1, with a weak D call TRBD2 (6 bases). The CDR3 has 15 amino acids. Germline CDR1 reads SGHDT; CDR2 reads YYEEEE. V lost 6 bases, J lost 2 bases, and 15 bases lay in between. In DNA, the CDR3 is TGTGCCAGCAAAATAGGTGGGAGGCCCTACAATGAGCAGTTCTTC. Translation gives CASKIGGRPYNEQFF. The full variable domain, with the rest looked up from reference TRBV5-6 and TRBJ2-1, is DAGVTQSPTHLIKTRGQQVTLRCSPKSGHDTVSWYQQALGQGPQFIFQYYEEEERQRGNFPDRFSGHQFPNYSSELNVNALLLGDSALYLCASKIGGRPYNEQFFGPGTRLTVL.